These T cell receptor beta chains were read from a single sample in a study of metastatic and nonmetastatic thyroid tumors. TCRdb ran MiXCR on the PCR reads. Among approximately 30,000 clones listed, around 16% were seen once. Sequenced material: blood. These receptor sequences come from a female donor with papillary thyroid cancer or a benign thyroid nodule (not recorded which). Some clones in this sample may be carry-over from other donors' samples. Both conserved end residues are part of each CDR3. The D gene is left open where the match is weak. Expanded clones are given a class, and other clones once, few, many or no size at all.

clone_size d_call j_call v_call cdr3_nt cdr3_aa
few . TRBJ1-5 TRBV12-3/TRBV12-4 TGTGCTAGCAGACGGGACGGGACTTTCAATCAGCCCCAGCATTTT CASRRDGTFNQPQHF
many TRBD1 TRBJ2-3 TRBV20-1 TGCAGTGCTAGGAGACGACAGGGGACCACAGATACGCAGTATTTT CSARRRQGTTDTQYF
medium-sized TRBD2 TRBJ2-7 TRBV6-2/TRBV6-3 TGTGCCAGCAGGGTGACTAGCGGGAGTGGCTACGAGCAGTACTTC CASRVTSGSGYEQYF
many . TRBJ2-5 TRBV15 TGTGCCACCAGCAGGGACATTACAGAAGAGACCCAGTACTTC CATSRDITEETQYF
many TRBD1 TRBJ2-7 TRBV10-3 TGTGCCATCAGTGACCCCGGGACAGGGCCTGTCGAGCAGTACTTC CAISDPGTGPVEQYF
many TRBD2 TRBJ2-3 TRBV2 TGTGCTAGCAGCCGCAGCGGGGGATTCGCAGATACGCAGTATTTT CASSRSGGFADTQYF
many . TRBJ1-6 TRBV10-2 TGCGCCAGCACCTTAACGGGTCCCGATCAATATAATTCACCCCTCCACTTT CASTLTGPDQYNSPLHF
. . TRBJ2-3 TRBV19 TGTGCCAGTAGCCGCCACAGGGTAGGGAGGTCAGATACGCAGTATTTT CASSRHRVGRSDTQYF
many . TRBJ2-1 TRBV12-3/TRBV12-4 TGTGCCAGCAGTTCCCGATACAATGAGCAGTTCTTC CASSSRYNEQFF
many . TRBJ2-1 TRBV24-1 TGTGCCACCAGTGATTTGGACTACCGGAGCTCCTACAATGAGCAGTTCTTC CATSDLDYRSSYNEQFF
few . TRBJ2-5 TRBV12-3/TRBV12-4 TGTGCCAGCAGTAAGGCCGACCAAGAGACCCAGTACTTC CASSKADQETQYF
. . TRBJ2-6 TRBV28 TGTGCCAGCACCCTAGGCGGGGCAGGAAATGGGGCCAACGTCCTGACTTTC CASTLGGAGNGANVLTF
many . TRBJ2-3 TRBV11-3 TGTGCCAGCAGCTTAGGGTTCACAGATACGCAGTATTTT CASSLGFTDTQYF
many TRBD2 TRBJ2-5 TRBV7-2 TGTGCCAGCAGCTTAGACGTCGGGGGGCAGTACTTC CASSLDVGGQYF
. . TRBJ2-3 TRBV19 TGTGCCAGTGCCCTTCTAGGCTCTTTCACAGATACGCAGTATTTT CASALLGSFTDTQYF
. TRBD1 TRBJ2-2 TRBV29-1 TGCAGCGTTGAAGGACAGGGGACCCCGAGAACCGGGGAGCTGTTTTTT CSVEGQGTPRTGELFF
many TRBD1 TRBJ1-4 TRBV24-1 TGTGCCACCAGTAATTGGGACAGTAATGAAAAACTGTTTTTT CATSNWDSNEKLFF
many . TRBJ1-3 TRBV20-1 TGCAGTGCTAGAGAAGGGGGAGACACCATATATTTT CSAREGGDTIYF
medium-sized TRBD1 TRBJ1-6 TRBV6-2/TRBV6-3 TGTGCCAGCAGTTACTCCGGGACAGTTTATAATTCACCCCTCCACTTT CASSYSGTVYNSPLHF
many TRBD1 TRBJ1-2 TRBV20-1 TGCAGTGCTATCCCGGGACAGGTCCATGGCTACACCTTC CSAIPGQVHGYTF
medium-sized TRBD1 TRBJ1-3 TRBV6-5 TGTGCCAGCAGTTACTCGATGGGACAGGGGACTGGAAACACCATATATTTT CASSYSMGQGTGNTIYF
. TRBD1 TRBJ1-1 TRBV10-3 TGTGCCACACACCGGGACAGATACACTGAAGCTTTCTTT CATHRDRYTEAFF
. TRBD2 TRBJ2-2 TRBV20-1 TGCAGTGCTAGCCGCACCTGGGGGGGAGAGCTGTTTTTT CSASRTWGGELFF
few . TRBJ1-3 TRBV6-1 TGTGCCAGCAGTGAAGGGGGCTCTGGAAACACCATATATTTT CASSEGGSGNTIYF
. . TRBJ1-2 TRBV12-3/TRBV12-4 TGTGCCAGCAATCGACATGGGGCGGCGAGCTACACCTTC CASNRHGAASYTF
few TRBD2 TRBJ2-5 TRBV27 TGTGCCAGCAGTTTACCCTGGGGGACTAGCGGGGCGGAAGAGACCCAGTACTTC CASSLPWGTSGAEETQYF
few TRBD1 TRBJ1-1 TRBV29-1 TGCAGCGCCGGCCAGGGGGCAAGATCGGGGAACACTGAAGCTTTCTTT CSAGQGARSGNTEAFF
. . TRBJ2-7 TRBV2 TGTGCCAGCAGGGACAGAGCTTACTCCTACGAGCAGTACTTC CASRDRAYSYEQYF
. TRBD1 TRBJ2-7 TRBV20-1 TGCAGTGCTGAACCCGGGACAGGTAGCTACGAGCAGTACTTC CSAEPGTGSYEQYF
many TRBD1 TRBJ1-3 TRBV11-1 TGTGCCAGCAGCCCCCCAGGGGGGAACTCTGGAAACACCATATATTTT CASSPPGGNSGNTIYF
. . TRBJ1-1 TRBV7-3 TGTGCCAGCAGCTCACAGGGACTTAACACTGAAGCTTTCTTT CASSSQGLNTEAFF
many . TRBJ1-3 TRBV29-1 TGCAGCGCGGGGGAGGTAACTGGAAACACCATATATTTT CSAGEVTGNTIYF
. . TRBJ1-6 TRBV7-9 TGTGCCAGCAGCTTAGCCGAATGGTCACCCCTCCACTTT CASSLAEWSPLHF
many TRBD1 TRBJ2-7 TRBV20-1 TGCAGTGCTAGACCAACCACCACCGGGACAGGCTACGAGCAGTACTTC CSARPTTTGTGYEQYF
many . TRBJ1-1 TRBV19 TGTGCCAGTAGTATGGGGACGGGCCGTGACACTGAAGCTTTCTTT CASSMGTGRDTEAFF
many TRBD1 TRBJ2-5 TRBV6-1 TGTGCCAGCAGTCCTACAGGGGAAGGGACCCAGTACTTC CASSPTGEGTQYF
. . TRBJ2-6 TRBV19 TGTGCCAGTACCCAACTCAGCGGGACAGCAAGGACTAACGTACTGACTTTC CASTQLSGTARTNVLTF
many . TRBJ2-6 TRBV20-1 TGCAGTGCTAGAGGGAAGCGAGAGCAAGGGGCCAACGTCCTGACTTTC CSARGKREQGANVLTF